A selection of T cell receptor beta chains follows, all from one sample in a study of T cell responses to AZD1222 COVID-19 vaccine. Here immunoSEQ multiplex PCR was the method, and the copy in TCRdb shows in-frame clones only, minus some. Found here are approximately 150,000 clones, 92% of them singletons; the top ten hold approximately 3.3%. The sample here was peripheral blood, taken 28 days after the second AZD1222 dose. The receptors shown here come from an adult who received the AZD1222 COVID-19 vaccine. Both conserved end residues are part of each CDR3. Each record gives: CDR3 protein, clone size, CDR3 length, V gene, J gene. Some rows mark clone size as missing; the rest say once, few, many or name a class of expanded clone.

CDR3: CASSDYKREGPWQFF; size: once; length: 15; V: TRBV6-1; J: TRBJ2-1
CDR3: CASSMGTGRSNQPQHF; size: NA; length: 16; V: TRBV19; J: TRBJ1-5
CDR3: CASSIALPTDTQYF; size: NA; length: 14; V: TRBV19; J: TRBJ2-3
CDR3: CATSIPANSYNEQFF; size: NA; length: 15; V: TRBV15; J: TRBJ2-1
CDR3: CASSGNATNEKLFF; size: NA; length: 14; V: TRBV10-1; J: TRBJ1-4
CDR3: CASSFLDRESSSYEQYF; size: NA; length: 17; V: TRBV27; J: TRBJ2-7
CDR3: CASSPQETQYF; size: NA; length: 11; V: TRBV18; J: TRBJ2-5
CDR3: CASSLTLGGTEAFF; size: few; length: 14; V: TRBV7-3; J: TRBJ1-1
CDR3: CASSYSSLGNSPLHF; size: once; length: 15; V: TRBV6-5; J: TRBJ1-6
CDR3: CASRDGLAGHTGELFF; size: few; length: 16; V: TRBV27; J: TRBJ2-2
CDR3: CASPDPWEETQYF; size: NA; length: 13; V: TRBV7-9; J: TRBJ2-5
CDR3: CASSYDRNNQPQHF; size: NA; length: 14; V: TRBV19; J: TRBJ1-5
CDR3: CASSQPFTFGGVLHEQYF; size: NA; length: 18; V: TRBV4-2; J: TRBJ2-7
CDR3: CASSASDRVYNEQFF; size: NA; length: 15; V: TRBV6-5; J: TRBJ2-1
CDR3: CASSFVPGRNEQYF; size: few; length: 14; V: TRBV28; J: TRBJ2-7
CDR3: CASSFGLASSEQYF; size: NA; length: 14; V: TRBV7-2; J: TRBJ2-7
CDR3: CASSFQPGGRYGYTF; size: NA; length: 15; V: TRBV5-6; J: TRBJ1-2
CDR3: CASSRQGALTGELFF; size: NA; length: 15; V: TRBV27; J: TRBJ2-2
CDR3: CASSEGQANTGELFF; size: once; length: 15; V: TRBV2; J: TRBJ2-2
CDR3: CSVAGVLNTEAFF; size: NA; length: 13; V: TRBV29-1; J: TRBJ1-1
CDR3: CASAGTANTGELFF; size: once; length: 14; V: TRBV10-3; J: TRBJ2-2
CDR3: CASSLESGDWQPQHF; size: NA; length: 15; V: TRBV5-8; J: TRBJ1-5
CDR3: CASSHRGQGINQPQHF; size: NA; length: 16; V: TRBV5-5; J: TRBJ1-5
CDR3: CASSLLIGSGDYGYTF; size: NA; length: 16; V: TRBV28; J: TRBJ1-2
CDR3: CSVARQGANYGYTF; size: NA; length: 14; V: TRBV29-1; J: TRBJ1-2